Listed below are T cell receptor beta chains from one sample, sequenced in a study of blood T cell repertoires in COVID-19. Sequencing used immunoSEQ multiplex PCR; TCRdb keeps in-frame clones, though not all of them. The sample holds around 390,000 clones, more than 75% seen once. Sequencing was done on a sample of PBMCs or T cells enriched from blood (not recorded which). The origin of the receptors is a woman between 45 and 60 years old who had recovered from COVID-19. Each CDR3 is given with its conserved first and last residue. The D gene is left open where the match is weak. Some rows have no size entry. The others give once, few or many, or a class for an expanded clone.

TRBV7-2	-	TRBD1	TRBJ2-7	CASSLVQGAREQYF	TGTGCCAGCAGCTTAGTTCAGGGGGCGCGCGAGCAGTACTTC
TRBV10-3	-	-	TRBJ2-5	CAISVGASKETQYF	TGTGCCATCAGTGTCGGAGCGAGCAAAGAGACCCAGTACTTC
TRBV7-9	-	-	TRBJ1-3	CASSRVSPQKGNTIYF	TGTGCCAGCAGCCGGGTTAGCCCCCAAAAAGGAAACACCATATATTTT
TRBV30	-	TRBD2	TRBJ2-1	CAWSVHLAGNNEQFF	TGTGCCTGGAGTGTACACCTAGCGGGGAACAATGAGCAGTTCTTC
TRBV6-5	-	-	TRBJ1-1	CASSYRGSRAEAFF	TGTGCCAGCAGTTACAGGGGGAGTAGGGCTGAAGCTTTCTTT
TRBV4-2	-	-	TRBJ1-2	CASSQDPGDGYGYTF	TGTGCCAGCAGCCAAGATCCAGGGGATGGCTATGGCTACACCTTC
TRBV5-1	-	TRBD1	TRBJ1-2	CASSLWSGQGSGGYTF	TGCGCCAGCAGCTTGTGGTCGGGACAGGGCTCCGGGGGCTACACCTTC
TRBV3-1/TRBV3-2	once	TRBD1	TRBJ2-5	CASSHIQGALKGGEAQYF	TGTGCCAGCAGCCACATACAGGGGGCTCTTAAAGGCGGAGAGGCCCAGTACTTC
TRBV9	-	-	TRBJ2-7	CASSVGQTGYEQYF	TGTGCCAGCAGCGTAGGTCAAACGGGCTACGAGCAGTACTTC
TRBV6-1	-	-	TRBJ1-3	CASSGTVGSGGNTIYF	TGTGCCAGCAGTGGCACGGTCGGGTCTGGAGGAAACACCATATATTTT
TRBV13	-	-	TRBJ1-2	CASSYGISYGYTF	TGTGCCAGCAGCTACGGGATTAGCTATGGCTACACCTTC
TRBV30	-	TRBD1	TRBJ1-2	CAWSVNRGRGYTF	TGTGCCTGGAGTGTAAACAGGGGGAGAGGCTACACCTTC
TRBV2	-	-	TRBJ1-6	CASKMTETYNSPLHF	TGTGCCAGCAAAATGACAGAGACATATAATTCACCCCTCCACTTT
TRBV7-9	-	TRBD2	TRBJ2-2	CASGVAGNTGELFF	TGTGCCAGCGGAGTAGCGGGGAACACCGGGGAGCTGTTTTTT
TRBV20-1	-	-	TRBJ2-7	CSARNSYEQYF	TGCAGTGCTAGAAACAGCTACGAGCAGTACTTC
TRBV18	-	-	TRBJ1-1	CASSAGVNTEAFF	TGTGCCAGCTCAGCAGGGGTTAACACTGAAGCTTTCTTT
TRBV3-1/TRBV3-2	-	TRBD1	TRBJ1-2	CASSDGTAPYGYTF	TGTGCCAGCAGCGACGGGACAGCACCTTATGGCTACACCTTC
TRBV19	-	-	TRBJ1-5	CATREKGLMFSNQPQHF	TGTGCCACGAGGGAGAAGGGACTTATGTTTAGCAATCAGCCCCAGCATTTT
TRBV10-3	-	-	TRBJ1-2	CAISEPGYGYTF	TGTGCCATCAGTGAGCCCGGGTATGGCTACACCTTC
TRBV4-2	-	TRBD1	TRBJ2-7	CASSQGGQGTFGGQYF	TGTGCCAGCAGCCAAGGTGGACAGGGTACATTCGGTGGGCAGTACTTC
TRBV27	-	-	TRBJ2-1	CASSSPRPLATSYNEQFF	TGTGCCAGCAGTTCCCCCAGACCACTAGCTACTTCCTACAATGAGCAGTTCTTC
TRBV6-1	-	-	TRBJ1-1	CASSERGGSEAFF	TGTGCCAGCAGTGAGCGGGGGGGGAGTGAAGCTTTCTTT
TRBV2	-	TRBD1	TRBJ1-3	CASSEGLTGDRSGNTIYF	TGTGCCAGCAGTGAAGGATTGACAGGGGACCGCTCTGGAAACACCATATATTTT
TRBV4-3	-	TRBD1	TRBJ1-1	CASSQDWSQGAGVEAFF	TGCGCCAGCAGCCAAGATTGGAGCCAGGGGGCAGGGGTTGAAGCTTTCTTT
TRBV25-1	-	TRBD2	TRBJ2-1	CASIPSGGAYEQFF	TGTGCCAGCATTCCTAGCGGGGGGGCATATGAGCAGTTCTTC
TRBV11-3	-	-	TRBJ2-1	CASSQGGIHNEQFF	TGTGCCAGCAGCCAAGGGGGAATCCACAATGAGCAGTTCTTC
TRBV10-3	-	TRBD2	TRBJ2-1	CAIREAQAGMNNEQFF	TGTGCCATCAGGGAGGCCCAAGCGGGGATGAACAATGAGCAGTTCTTC